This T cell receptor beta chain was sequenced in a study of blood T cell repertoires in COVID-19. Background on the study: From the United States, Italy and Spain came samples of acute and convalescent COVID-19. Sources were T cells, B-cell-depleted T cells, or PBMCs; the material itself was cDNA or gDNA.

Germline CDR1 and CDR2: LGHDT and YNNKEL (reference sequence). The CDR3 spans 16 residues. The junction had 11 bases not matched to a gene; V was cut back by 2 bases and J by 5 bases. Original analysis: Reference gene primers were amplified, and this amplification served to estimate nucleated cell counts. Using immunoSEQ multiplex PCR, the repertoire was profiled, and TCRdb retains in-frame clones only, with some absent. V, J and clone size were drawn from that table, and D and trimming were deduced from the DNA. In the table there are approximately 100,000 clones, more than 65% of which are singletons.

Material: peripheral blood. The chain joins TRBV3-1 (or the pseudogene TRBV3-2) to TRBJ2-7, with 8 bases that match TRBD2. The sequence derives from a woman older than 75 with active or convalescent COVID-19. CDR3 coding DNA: TGTGCCAGCAGCCAAATCCTCGGGAGGGCCGACCACGAGCAGTACTTC. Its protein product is CASSQILGRADHEQYF.